Listed here are 26 T cell receptor beta chains from one sample, sequenced in a study of CD4 T cells in relation to SARS-CoV-2 and coronaviruses. Before the COVID-19 pandemic, during about 2010-2018, CD4+ T cells were taken from unexposed donors. Measured with immunoSEQ multiplex PCR; TCRdb has only the in-frame clones, and not every one. The sample yields tens of thousands of clones, about nine tenths seen once. The material sequenced was memory CD4+ T cells from PBMCs. All receptors derive from a human donor in good health.

The genes are TRBV5-1 and TRBJ2-3, with 8 bases identical to TRBD2. Germline assignment: CDR1 SGHRS and CDR2 YFSETQ. The CDR3 extends over 17 amino acids. J lost 0 bases, V lost 4 bases, and 10 bases had no gene match. CDR3 coding DNA: TGCGCCAGCAGCACGGCCCCCGGGGGGGCTAGCACAGATACGCAGTATTTT. Amino acid sequence: CASSTAPGGASTDTQYF.

This clone was seen only a few times. The V and J genes are TRBV7-9 and TRBJ2-5; no clear D gene. CDR3 size: 15 residues. Trimming removed 2 bases at V and 2 bases at J, with 12 bases between. Germline assignment: CDR1 SEHNR and CDR2 FQNEAQ (reference sequence). CDR3 region: CASSLSRIPQETQYF. DNA for the CDR3: TGTGCCAGCAGCTTAAGTAGAATCCCGCAAGAGACCCAGTACTTC. The complete variable domain, with remaining parts taken from reference TRBV7-9 and TRBJ2-5, reads DTGVSQNPRHKITKRGQNVTFRCDPISEHNRLYWYRQTLGQGPEFLTYFQNEAQLEKSRLLSDRFSAERPKGSFSTLEIQRTEQGDSAMYLCASSLSRIPQETQYFGPGTRLLVL.

The rearrangement joins TRBV6-5 to TRBJ1-1, with D perhaps matching TRBD1 (6 bases). CDR1 and CDR2 (germline): MNHEY, SVGAGI. V lost 6 bases and J 1 base, leaving 9 bases between the germline ends. CDR3 size: 13 residues. CDR3 residues: CASRRGQNTEAFF. CDR3 sequence (DNA): TGTGCCAGCAGGAGGGGACAGAACACTGAAGCTTTCTTT.

The chain joins TRBV28 to TRBJ2-5, with D possibly being TRBD1 or TRBD2 (5 bases each). From germline, CDR1 is MDHEN and CDR2 SYDVKM. This CDR3 is 17 amino acids long. Trimming removed 1 base from V and 1 base from J, with 16 bases in between. The CDR3: CASSLSWFRDAQETQYF. The CDR3 bases are TGTGCCAGCAGTTTATCCTGGTTCCGGGACGCCCAAGAGACCCAGTACTTC.

This chain uses TRBV7-3 with TRBJ2-7; 10 bases map to TRBD1. The V gene end was trimmed by 2 bases and the J gene end by 2 bases; junction bases not matched to a gene: 9. In germline, CDR1 is SGHTA, CDR2 FQGTGA. The CDR3 consists of 17 residues. The CDR3 sequence: CASSLEGPGQGPYEQYF. CDR3 DNA: TGTGCCAGCAGCTTAGAGGGACCGGGACAGGGGCCCTACGAGCAGTACTTC.

The genes are TRBV7-9 and TRBJ2-7; TRBD2 is a possible D gene (5 bases). V dropped 3 bases and J dropped 3 bases, with 6 bases sitting between them. Looked up from germline, CDR1 is SEHNR and CDR2 is FQNEAQ (reference sequence). This CDR3 comprises 12 residues. The DNA for the CDR3 is TGTGCCAGCAGCTTCGAGGGCTACGAGCAGTACTTC. Its protein is CASSFEGYEQYF. The entire variable domain, with the rest obtained from reference TRBV7-9 and TRBJ2-7, is as follows: DTGVSQNPRHKITKRGQNVTFRCDPISEHNRLYWYRQTLGQGPEFLTYFQNEAQLEKSRLLSDRFSAERPKGSFSTLEIQRTEQGDSAMYLCASSFEGYEQYFGPGTRLTVT.

The chain combines TRBV6-6 with TRBJ2-7; unclear D gene. This CDR3 region has 11 residues. The ends were cut back, 6 bases at V and 4 bases at J, with 7 bases in the middle. Germline assignment: CDR1 MNHNY and CDR2 SVGAGI (reference sequence). The CDR3 coding sequence is TGTGCCAGCAGCCAGACATACGAGCAGTACTTC. It specifies CASSQTYEQYF.

The V gene is TRBV3-1 (or the pseudogene TRBV3-2), the J gene TRBJ2-3, with D perhaps TRBD2 (6 bases). This CDR3 is 13 amino acids long. Germline V gives CDR1 LGHDT, CDR2 YNNKEL (reference sequence). V was trimmed by 4 bases and J by 6 bases, leaving 11 bases between them. CDR3 amino acids: CASSRDWRDTQYF. Here the CDR3 DNA reads TGTGCCAGCAGCCGGGACTGGAGGGATACGCAGTATTTT.

V usage is TRBV15 and J usage is TRBJ2-5; tentative D call: TRBD2 (5 bases). V dropped 0 bases and J dropped 5 bases, with 10 bases sitting between them. The germline CDR1 and CDR2 sequences are LNHNV and YYDKDF (reference sequence). This CDR3 region has 14 residues. CDR3 bases: TGTGCCACCAGCAGAGATTCGGGGTACGAGACCCAGTACTTC. Protein product: CATSRDSGYETQYF.

The chain couples TRBV5-1 to TRBJ2-1, with 10 bases that match TRBD2. CDR1 is SGHRS and CDR2 is YFSETQ in the germline V gene. There are 16 residues in the CDR3. Trimming cost V 4 bases and J 4 bases; bases outside gene matches: 8. Written as DNA, the CDR3 is TGCGCCAGCAGCCCCGACCCTAGCGGGGGATACAATGAGCAGTTCTTC. As protein: CASSPDPSGGYNEQFF. Full variable domain (rest looked up from reference TRBV5-1 and TRBJ2-1): KAGVTQTPRYLIKTRGQQVTLSCSPISGHRSVSWYQQTPGQGLQFLFEYFSETQRNKGNFPGRFSGRQFSNSRSEMNVSTLELGDSALYLCASSPDPSGGYNEQFFGPGTRLTVL.

The gene calls are TRBV10-2 and TRBJ2-5; D gene uncertain. The germline CDR1 and CDR2 sequences are WSHSY and SAAADI. There are 14 residues in the CDR3. Trimming removed 4 bases at V and 5 bases at J, with 14 bases between. CDR3 loop: CASSGIGLGETQYF. In nucleotides, the CDR3 is TGCGCCAGCAGTGGGATAGGCCTAGGGGAGACCCAGTACTTC.

This clone was counted a few times. The J gene is TRBJ2-2, the V gene TRBV7-9; 9 positions match TRBD1. The CDR3 has 16 residues. CDR1 is SEHNR and CDR2 is FQNEAQ in the germline V gene (reference sequence). The V and J ends lost 5 bases and 1 base, in that order; junction bases with no gene match: 5. In nucleotides, the CDR3 is TGTGCCAGCAGCGGACAGGGGACGCTGAACACCGGGGAGCTGTTTTTT. It translates to CASSGQGTLNTGELFF. Together with reference TRBV7-9 and TRBJ2-2, the CDR3 gives the full variable domain: DTGVSQNPRHKITKRGQNVTFRCDPISEHNRLYWYRQTLGQGPEFLTYFQNEAQLEKSRLLSDRFSAERPKGSFSTLEIQRTEQGDSAMYLCASSGQGTLNTGELFFGEGSRLTVL.

The rearrangement joins TRBV25-1 to TRBJ2-1, with D tentatively TRBD1 (5 bases). CDR1 and CDR2 (germline): MGHDK, SYGVNS. V was trimmed by 6 bases and J by 13 bases, leaving 22 bases between them. This CDR3 contains 14 residues. This CDR3 is CASSRDSPQQKQFF. As DNA, the CDR3 is TGTGCCAGCAGCCGAGACAGTCCCCAACAGAAACAGTTCTTC.

V gene TRBV15 combines with J gene TRBJ1-2; 7 nucleotides line up with TRBD1. CDR1 and CDR2 from the germline V gene are LNHNV and YYDKDF (reference sequence). The CDR3 is 15 residues long. Trimming at V came to 0 bases and at J to 8 bases, leaving 9 bases not matched to a gene. CDR3 DNA sequence: TGTGCCACCAGCAGAGATGGGACAGCCCAGGGAGGCTACACCTTC. It codes for CATSRDGTAQGGYTF.

This sequence joins TRBV12-5 and TRBJ2-1; TRBD1 agrees at 9 bases. Germline CDR1 is LGHNT and CDR2 is FRNRAP. V lost 5 bases and J lost 1; bases outside the gene matches: 3. The CDR3 contains 15 residues. Here the CDR3 reads CASGAGTGSYNEQFF. Written as DNA, the CDR3 is TGTGCTAGTGGTGCCGGGACAGGGTCCTACAATGAGCAGTTCTTC.

The chain has TRBV11-3 and TRBJ1-2; D unresolved. Trimming cost V 0 bases and J 4 bases, with 9 bases left between them. Germline V CDR1 and CDR2: SGHNT, YENEEA. The CDR3 loop spans 14 amino acids. CDR3 sequence: CASSLDHGGYGYTF. CDR3 coding DNA: TGTGCCAGCAGCTTAGATCATGGCGGCTATGGCTACACCTTC.

The V gene is TRBV18, the J gene TRBJ2-2, with TRBD1 matching over 9 bases. There are 13 residues in the CDR3. The V and J ends lost 3 bases and 9 bases, in that order; junction bases with no gene match: 2. In germline, CDR1 is KGHSH, CDR2 LQKENI. The CDR3, as DNA: TGTGCCAGCTCACCGGGACAGGGTCGGGAGCTGTTTTTT. Encoded protein: CASSPGQGRELFF.

This clone was counted a single time. The chain uses TRBV28 and TRBJ2-1, with 11 bases lining up with TRBD2. In germline, CDR1 is MDHEN, CDR2 SYDVKM. Trimming took 6 bases from V and 8 from J; bases not matched to a gene: 9. This CDR3 spans 15 amino acids. The CDR3 nucleotides read TGTGCCAGCAGCGTAGCGGGAGGGCCTCTCCATGAGCAGTTCTTC. Translating gives CASSVAGGPLHEQFF.

The chain recombines TRBV9 with TRBJ1-2; D gene unclear. The germline V gene encodes CDR1 SGDLS and CDR2 YYNGEE. This CDR3 contains 13 residues. Deletions cut 7 bases from V and 2 bases from J, with 12 bases between. The CDR3 region is CASQSDKNYGYTF. In nucleotides, the CDR3 is TGTGCCAGCCAGTCAGACAAAAACTATGGCTACACCTTC. The full variable domain, with the rest looked up from reference TRBV9 and TRBJ1-2, is DSGVTQTPKHLITATGQRVTLRCSPRSGDLSVYWYQQSLDQGLQFLIQYYNGEERAKGNILERFSAQQFPDLHSELNLSSLELGDSALYFCASQSDKNYGYTFGSGTRLTVV.

This rearrangement joins TRBV7-9 to TRBJ2-7, with a possible D match to TRBD1 (5 bases). V dropped 6 bases and J dropped 6 bases, with 18 bases sitting between them. Germline CDR1 SEHNR, CDR2 FQNEAQ (reference sequence). The CDR3 has 14 amino acids. As DNA, the CDR3 is TGTGCCAGCAGGGGCCCCGGGCCGCAGGGCGAGCAGTACTTC. It translates to CASRGPGPQGEQYF.

The chain is built from TRBV7-6 and TRBJ2-3; weak D call: TRBD2 (6 bases). The V end lost 5 bases, the J end lost 4 bases, and 19 bases lay between the germline ends. CDR1 is SGHVS, CDR2 FNYEAQ, per germline. This CDR3 is 16 amino acids long. CDR3 coding DNA: TGTGCCAGCAGCCTCGAGGCGGAGGGTGGGGCAGATACGCAGTATTTT. It encodes CASSLEAEGGADTQYF.

The gene calls are TRBV6-5 and TRBJ2-7; TRBD1 matches 9 bases. CDR1 is MNHEY, CDR2 SVGAGI, per germline. Losses at the gene ends were 5 bases for V and 4 bases for J; bases not matched to a gene: 6. The CDR3 has 14 amino acids. DNA of the CDR3: TGTGCCAGCAGTATGACAGGGGGGGGATACGAGCAGTACTTC. Its translation: CASSMTGGGYEQYF.

The chain couples TRBV28 to TRBJ1-1; D is possibly TRBD1 (6 bases). Germline V lookup: CDR1 MDHEN, CDR2 SYDVKM. The CDR3 is 15 amino acids. V dropped 4 bases and J dropped 6 bases, with 18 bases sitting between them. CDR3 residues: CASSSSSGVVAEAFF. For the CDR3, the DNA is TGTGCCAGCAGTTCTTCCTCAGGGGTTGTGGCTGAAGCTTTCTTT.

The chain joins TRBV5-1 to TRBJ2-1; D uncertain. V was trimmed by 3 bases and J by 2 bases, leaving 15 bases between them. Germline lookup yields CDR1 SGHRS and CDR2 YFSETQ. The CDR3 is made up of 16 amino acids. The CDR3 nucleotides read TGCGCCAGCAGCTCCGGTCGATCTGGGGCCTACAATGAGCAGTTCTTC. It is translated as CASSSGRSGAYNEQFF.

V is TRBV9 and J is TRBJ2-5, with TRBD2 identical over 10 bases. Germline loops: CDR1 SGDLS, CDR2 YYNGEE. Unmatched junction bases numbered 7, after V lost 0 bases and J lost 5 bases. The CDR3 contains 16 residues. The CDR3 DNA reads as TGTGCCAGCAGCGTAGGATCCCTGACTAGCGGGGAGACCCAGTACTTC. This sequence encodes CASSVGSLTSGETQYF.

This clone turned up a few times. CDR3 DNA sequence: TGTGCCAGCAGTAATCCGGGACCGAATTCACCCCTCCACTTT. It specifies CASSNPGPNSPLHF. This chain uses TRBV25-1 with TRBJ1-6, with TRBD1 as a possible D gene (5 bases). The CDR3 is made up of 14 amino acids. Between the trimmed V and J ends, which lost 5 bases and 7 bases, there was a span of 12 bases. Per the germline V gene, CDR1 is MGHDK and CDR2 is SYGVNS.